The clone carrying this TCR beta chain was recorded at least ten times. Antigen unknown. Trimming stripped 3 bases from V and 0 bases from J, with 9 bases between. The CDR3 has 15 amino acids. Per germline, CDR1 DFQATT and CDR2 SNEGSKA (reference sequence). The data were obtained in a study of T-cell reconstitution after alpha-beta-depleted transplantation in children. Study-wide findings and caveats: For some patients, TCRbeta diversity was high at day 60 because of recipient T cells and thymic progenitors that survived. It was newly produced T cells that mostly accounted for T-cell counts and diversity one year after transplant. Reported findings indicate that, about two months after transplant, alpha-beta T cells came from several hundred expanded clones, which were derived from non-depleted graft cells.

Library preparation (for TCRbeta) was performed with unique molecular identifiers. TCRdb re-derived calls from the PCR reads in MiXCR, one entry per CDR3 protein. The table includes about 150,000 distinct CDR3 sequences, more than 8% detected once. V gene TRBV20-1 combines with J gene TRBJ2-6; D uncertain. The specimen was PBMCs, mostly from graft donor cells, collected 180 days after TCRalphabeta/CD19-depleted stem cell transplant. The sequence was collected from a female patient aged 2-9 years who had a stem cell transplant for congenital amegakaryocytic thrombocytopenia, so the T cells may come from the graft donor. The chain's CDR3 is CSASPLNSGANVLTF. CDR3 nucleotide sequence: TGCAGTGCTAGTCCCCTTAACTCTGGGGCCAACGTCCTGACTTTC.